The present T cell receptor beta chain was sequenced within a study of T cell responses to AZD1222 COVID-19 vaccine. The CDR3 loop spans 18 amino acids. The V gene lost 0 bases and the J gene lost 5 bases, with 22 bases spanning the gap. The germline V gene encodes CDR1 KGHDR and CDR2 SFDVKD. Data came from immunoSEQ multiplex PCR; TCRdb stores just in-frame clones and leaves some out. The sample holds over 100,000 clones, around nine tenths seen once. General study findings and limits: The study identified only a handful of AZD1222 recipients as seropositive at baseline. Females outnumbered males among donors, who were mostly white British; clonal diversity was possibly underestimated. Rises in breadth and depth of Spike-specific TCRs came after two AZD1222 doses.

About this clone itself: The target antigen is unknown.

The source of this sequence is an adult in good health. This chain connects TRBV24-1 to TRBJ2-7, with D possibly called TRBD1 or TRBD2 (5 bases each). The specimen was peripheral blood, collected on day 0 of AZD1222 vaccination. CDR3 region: CATSDLTQFREGQNEQYV. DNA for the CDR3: TGTGCCACCAGTGATTTGACCCAATTCCGGGAAGGACAAAACGAGCAGTACGTC.